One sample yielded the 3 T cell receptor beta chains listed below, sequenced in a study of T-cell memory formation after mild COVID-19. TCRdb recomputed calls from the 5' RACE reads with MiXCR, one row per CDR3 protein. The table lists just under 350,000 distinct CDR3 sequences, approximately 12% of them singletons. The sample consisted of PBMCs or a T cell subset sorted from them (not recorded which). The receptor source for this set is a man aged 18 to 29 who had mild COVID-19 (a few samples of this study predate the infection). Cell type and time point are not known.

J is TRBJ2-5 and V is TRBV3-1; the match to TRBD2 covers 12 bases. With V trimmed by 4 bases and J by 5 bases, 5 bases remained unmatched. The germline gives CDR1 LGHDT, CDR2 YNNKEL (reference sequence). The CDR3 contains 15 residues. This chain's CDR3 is CASSRTSGAGETQYF. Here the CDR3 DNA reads TGTGCCAGCAGCCGGACTAGCGGGGCGGGGGAGACCCAGTACTTC.

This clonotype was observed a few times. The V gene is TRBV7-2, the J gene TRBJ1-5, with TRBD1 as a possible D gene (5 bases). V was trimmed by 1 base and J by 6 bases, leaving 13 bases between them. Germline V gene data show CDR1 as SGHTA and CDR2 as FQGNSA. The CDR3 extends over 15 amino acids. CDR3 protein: CASSLVAGKGQPQHF. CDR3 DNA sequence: TGTGCCAGCAGCTTAGTAGCAGGGAAGGGTCAGCCCCAGCATTTT.

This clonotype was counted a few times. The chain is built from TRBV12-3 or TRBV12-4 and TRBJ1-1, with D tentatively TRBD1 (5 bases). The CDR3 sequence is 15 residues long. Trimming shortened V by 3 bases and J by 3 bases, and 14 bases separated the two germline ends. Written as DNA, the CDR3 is TGTGCCAGCAGTTTCCGACAGCCCGGGTACACTGAAGCTTTCTTT. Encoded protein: CASSFRQPGYTEAFF.